One and the same sample provided the 17 T cell receptor beta chains below, sequenced in a study of shared clonotypes between healthy human individuals. The method was immunoSEQ multiplex PCR; TCRdb's version includes in-frame clones alone and lacks a portion of them. This table has around 1.9 million clones, about 92% appearing once. CD45RO-negative cells were positively selected for CCR7, leaving out terminally differentiated effector memory CD45RA+ cells. The sample taken for sequencing was naive CD8+ T cells from PBMCs. The receptors shown here come from a man aged 18 to 29 in good health. Some clones in this sample may be carry-over from other donors' samples.

In regard to this clone: Other DNA sequences in the same sample also yield this CDR3. The V gene is TRBV7-2, the J gene TRBJ1-5; no clear D gene. The V gene's germline CDR1 is SGHTA and CDR2 FQGNSA. The CDR3 totals 15 residues. Trimming stripped 1 base from V and 1 base from J, with 8 bases between. The CDR3 protein is CASSLDRTSNQPQHF. In DNA, the CDR3 is TGTGCCAGCAGCTTAGACAGAACAAGCAATCAGCCCCAGCATTTT. The full variable domain, in which reference TRBV7-2 and TRBJ1-5 provide the parts outside the CDR3, is GAGVSQSPSNKVTEKGKDVELRCDPISGHTALYWYRQSLGQGLEFLIYFQGNSAPDKSGLPSDRFSAERTGGSVSTLTIQRTQQEDSAVYLCASSLDRTSNQPQHFGDGTRLSIL.

V and J are TRBV28 and TRBJ1-5, with 8 bases aligning to TRBD1. CDR1 MDHEN and CDR2 SYDVKM come from the germline V gene. V dropped 3 bases and J dropped 7; count of bases not matched to a gene: 8. This CDR3 region has 15 residues. The chain's CDR3 is CASSFLDRGRQPQHF. Written as DNA, the CDR3 is TGTGCCAGCAGTTTCCTAGACAGGGGAAGGCAGCCCCAGCATTTT.

As concerns this clone: The junction and the germline gene differ at one end; a read error may be behind it. The chain joins TRBV7-9 to TRBJ2-5; TRBD2 aligns across 9 bases. Per the germline V gene, CDR1 is SEHNR and CDR2 is FQNEAQ (reference sequence). The CDR3 contains 19 residues. The CDR3 DNA reads TGTGCCAGCACCTTAGCAGGCAAACTAGCGGGTTCGTCGGGGGTCGGCCAGTACTTC. Its translation is CASTLAGKLAGSSGVGQYF.

The chain carries TRBV27 and TRBJ2-5; tentative D call: TRBD1 (5 bases). V gave up 1 base and J gave up 6 bases, with 9 bases separating them. Per germline, CDR1 MNHEY and CDR2 SMNVEV (reference sequence). This CDR3 is 13 amino acids long. CDR3 in amino acids: CASSLLGVKTQYF. Here the CDR3 DNA reads TGTGCCAGCAGTTTATTAGGGGTGAAGACCCAGTACTTC.

J is TRBJ2-1 and V is TRBV9; 9 nucleotides line up with TRBD1. Germline V gene lookup returns CDR1 SGDLS and CDR2 YYNGEE. Germline trimming cut 4 bases from V and 2 bases from J; bases unmatched to any gene: 1. This CDR3 is built from 14 residues. The CDR3: CASSRDRAYNEQFF. The DNA of the CDR3 is TGTGCCAGCAGCCGGGACAGGGCCTACAATGAGCAGTTCTTC.

A note on this clone: Different DNA sequences within this sample yield the same CDR3. The chain links TRBV4-3 to TRBJ2-7; maybe TRBD1 (6 bases). V gave up 0 bases and J gave up 1 base, with 7 bases separating them. In germline, CDR1 is LGHNA, CDR2 YSLEER. The CDR3 runs 14 residues. The CDR3 protein is CASSQDRGSYEQYF. The CDR3 DNA follows: TGCGCCAGCAGCCAAGATAGGGGGTCCTACGAGCAGTACTTC.

This clone occurred once. At the DNA level, this CDR3 is encoded by other sequences in the same sample as well. The genes are TRBV9 and TRBJ2-1, with 8 nucleotides matching TRBD2. The V segment lost 2 bases and the J segment 0 bases; nucleotides outside the gene matches: 4. There are 16 residues in the CDR3. Germline loops: CDR1 SGDLS, CDR2 YYNGEE. CDR3 protein: CASSVDGTSSYNEQFF. Here the CDR3 DNA reads TGTGCCAGCAGCGTCGACGGGACTAGCTCCTACAATGAGCAGTTCTTC. Supplemented by reference TRBV9 and TRBJ2-1, the full variable domain reads DSGVTQTPKHLITATGQRVTLRCSPRSGDLSVYWYQQSLDQGLQFLIQYYNGEERAKGNILERFSAQQFPDLHSELNLSSLELGDSALYFCASSVDGTSSYNEQFFGPGTRLTVL.

The chain uses TRBV7-9 and TRBJ2-5; 10 nucleotides match TRBD2. This CDR3 contains 18 residues. CDR1 SEHNR and CDR2 FQNEAQ come from the germline V gene (reference sequence). The junction had 12 bases not matched to a gene; V was cut back by 0 bases and J by 5 bases. The CDR3 here is CASSLAVLAGVSLETQYF. As DNA, the CDR3 is TGTGCCAGCAGCTTAGCGGTTCTAGCGGGAGTGAGTTTGGAGACCCAGTACTTC.

The chain combines TRBV6-1 with TRBJ2-7, with 9 bases identical to TRBD1. CDR3 length equals 15 residues. After removal of 7 bases from V and 2 bases from J, the junction contained 9 bases not matched to a gene. Germline V gives CDR1 MNHNS, CDR2 SASEGT. This CDR3 is CASTARDRAPYEQYF. The CDR3 nucleotides are TGTGCCAGCACCGCCCGGGACAGGGCACCCTACGAGCAGTACTTC.

This chain connects TRBV7-6 to TRBJ2-1; TRBD2 is a possible D gene (5 bases). Germline CDR1 SGHVS, CDR2 FNYEAQ. Between the trimmed V and J ends, which lost 1 base and 10 bases, there was a span of 17 bases. The CDR3 spans 15 residues. The CDR3 region has the DNA TGTGCCAGCAGCTTAGTTTTGGACTCCCTGGGGGAGCAGTTCTTC. Its translation is CASSLVLDSLGEQFF. Looking up the rest from reference TRBV7-6 and TRBJ2-1 gives the full variable domain: GAGVSQSPRYKVTKRGQDVALRCDPISGHVSLYWYRQALGQGPEFLTYFNYEAQQDKSGLPNDRFSAERPEGSISTLTIQRTEQRDSAMYRCASSLVLDSLGEQFFGPGTRLTVL.

The chain employs TRBV7-3 and TRBJ2-1, with TRBD2 as a possible D gene (6 bases). The length of the CDR3 is 16 residues. V was trimmed by 1 base and J by 4 bases, leaving 14 bases between them. CDR1 and CDR2 (germline): SGHTA, FQGTGA. The CDR3 DNA reads TGTGCCAGCAGCTTAATTGGGGCTAGCGCGTACAATGAGCAGTTCTTC. Its translation: CASSLIGASAYNEQFF.

This clone occurred once. This chain joins TRBV30 and TRBJ1-6; D unresolved. Trimming stripped 3 bases from V and 0 bases from J, with 9 bases between. The CDR3 sequence is 15 residues long. Looked up from germline, CDR1 is GTSNPN and CDR2 is SVGIG (reference sequence). CDR3 loop: CAWSGPASYNSPLHF. As DNA, the CDR3 is TGTGCCTGGAGCGGTCCAGCCTCCTATAATTCACCCCTCCACTTT.

The chain uses TRBV9 and TRBJ1-1, with D uncertain. Trimming took 0 bases from V and 1 from J, leaving 10 bases between them. Germline CDR1 is SGDLS and CDR2 is YYNGEE. The CDR3 is made up of 15 amino acids. CDR3 in DNA: TGTGCCAGCAGCGTAGATGGGATCCAGAACACTGAAGCTTTCTTT. Translated: CASSVDGIQNTEAFF. Using reference TRBV9 and TRBJ1-1 for the parts outside the CDR3, the full variable domain is DSGVTQTPKHLITATGQRVTLRCSPRSGDLSVYWYQQSLDQGLQFLIQYYNGEERAKGNILERFSAQQFPDLHSELNLSSLELGDSALYFCASSVDGIQNTEAFFGQGTRLTVV.

This sequence joins TRBV9 and TRBJ2-2; D tentatively fits TRBD1 or TRBD2 (5 bases each). This CDR3 is built from 14 residues. Trimming pared 0 bases from V and 6 bases from J, leaving 9 bases between. Germline CDR1 SGDLS, CDR2 YYNGEE. CDR3 sequence: CASSVEGEPGELFF. CDR3 in DNA: TGTGCCAGCAGCGTAGAAGGGGAGCCCGGGGAGCTGTTTTTT.

The chain uses TRBV7-3 and TRBJ2-1; 12 positions agree with TRBD1. J lost 2 bases, V lost 4 bases, and 12 bases had no gene match. In germline, CDR1 is SGHTA, CDR2 FQGTGA. The CDR3 totals 19 residues. CDR3 sequence reads: CASSSDRDRGRSAYNEQFF. Here the CDR3 DNA reads TGTGCCAGCAGCTCAGACCGGGACAGGGGGCGAAGTGCCTACAATGAGCAGTTCTTC.

V and J are TRBV28 and TRBJ2-1, with 8 positions matching TRBD2. Germline trimming cut 5 bases from V and 0 bases from J; bases unmatched to any gene: 12. CDR1 and CDR2 from the germline V gene are MDHEN and SYDVKM. The CDR3 has 18 amino acids. CDR3 sequence reads: CASSTPGLVQSSYNEQFF. CDR3 coding DNA: TGTGCCAGCAGTACCCCGGGACTAGTCCAGAGCTCCTACAATGAGCAGTTCTTC.

V usage is TRBV7-3 and J usage is TRBJ2-1, with a tentative D call TRBD1 (6 bases). V was cut by 5 bases and J by 0 bases, with 17 bases left in between. Germline values: CDR1 SGHTA, CDR2 FQGTGA. The CDR3 runs 17 residues. The chain's CDR3 is CASSPTGRSSSYNEQFF. CDR3 nucleotides: TGTGCCAGCAGCCCCACAGGGCGGTCGAGCTCCTACAATGAGCAGTTCTTC.